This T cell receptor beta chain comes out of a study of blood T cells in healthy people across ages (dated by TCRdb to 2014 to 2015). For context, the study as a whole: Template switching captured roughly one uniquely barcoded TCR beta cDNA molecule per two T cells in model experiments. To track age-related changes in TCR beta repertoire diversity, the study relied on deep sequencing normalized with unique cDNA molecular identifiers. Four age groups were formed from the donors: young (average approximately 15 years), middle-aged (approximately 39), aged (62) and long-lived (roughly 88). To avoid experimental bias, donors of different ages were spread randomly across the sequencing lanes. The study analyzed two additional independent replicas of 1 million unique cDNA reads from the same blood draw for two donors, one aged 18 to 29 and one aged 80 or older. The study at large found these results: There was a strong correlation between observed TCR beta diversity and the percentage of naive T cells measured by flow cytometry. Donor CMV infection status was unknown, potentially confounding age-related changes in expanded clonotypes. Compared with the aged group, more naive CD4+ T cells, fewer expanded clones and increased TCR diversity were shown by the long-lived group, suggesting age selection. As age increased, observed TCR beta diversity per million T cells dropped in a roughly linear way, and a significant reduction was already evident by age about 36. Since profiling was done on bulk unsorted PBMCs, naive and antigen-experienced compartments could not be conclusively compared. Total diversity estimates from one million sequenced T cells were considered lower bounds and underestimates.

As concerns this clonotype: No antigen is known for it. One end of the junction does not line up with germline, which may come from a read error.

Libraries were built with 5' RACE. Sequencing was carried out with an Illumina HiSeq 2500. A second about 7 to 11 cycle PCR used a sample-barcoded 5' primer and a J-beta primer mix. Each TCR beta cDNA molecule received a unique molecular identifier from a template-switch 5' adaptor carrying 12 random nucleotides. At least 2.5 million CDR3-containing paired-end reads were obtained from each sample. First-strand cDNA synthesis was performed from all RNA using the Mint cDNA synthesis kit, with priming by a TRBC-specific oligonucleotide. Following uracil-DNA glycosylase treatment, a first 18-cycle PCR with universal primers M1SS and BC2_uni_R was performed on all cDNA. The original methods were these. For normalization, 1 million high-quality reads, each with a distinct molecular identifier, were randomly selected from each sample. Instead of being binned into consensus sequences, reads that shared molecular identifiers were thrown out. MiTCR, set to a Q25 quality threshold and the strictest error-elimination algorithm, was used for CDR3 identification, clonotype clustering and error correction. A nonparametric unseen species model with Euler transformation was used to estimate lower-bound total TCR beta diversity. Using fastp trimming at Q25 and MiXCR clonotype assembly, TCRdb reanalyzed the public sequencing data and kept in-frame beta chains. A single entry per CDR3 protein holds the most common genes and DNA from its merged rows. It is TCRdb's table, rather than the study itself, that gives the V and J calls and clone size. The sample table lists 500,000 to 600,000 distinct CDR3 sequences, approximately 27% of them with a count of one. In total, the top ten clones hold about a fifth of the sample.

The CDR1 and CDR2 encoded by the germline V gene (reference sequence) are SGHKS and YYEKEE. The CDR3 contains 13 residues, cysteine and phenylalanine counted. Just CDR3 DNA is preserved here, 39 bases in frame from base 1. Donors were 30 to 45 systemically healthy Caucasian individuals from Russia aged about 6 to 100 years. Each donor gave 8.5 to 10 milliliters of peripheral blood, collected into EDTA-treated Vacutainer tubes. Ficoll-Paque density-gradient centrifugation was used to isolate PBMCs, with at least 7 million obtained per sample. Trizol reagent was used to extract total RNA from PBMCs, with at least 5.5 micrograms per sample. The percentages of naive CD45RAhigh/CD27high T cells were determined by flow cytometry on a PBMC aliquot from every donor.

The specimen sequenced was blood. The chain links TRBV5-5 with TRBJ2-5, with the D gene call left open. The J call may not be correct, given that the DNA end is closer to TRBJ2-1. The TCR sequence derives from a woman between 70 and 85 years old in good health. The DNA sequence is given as TGTGCCAGCAGCTCAGGACGATACAGTGAGCAGTTCTTC. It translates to CASSSGRYSEQFF.